These 18 T cell receptor beta chains came from one sample sequenced in a study of cytomegalovirus exposure and HLA in healthy donors. PCR employed 60 Vbeta and 13 Jbeta primers. Clones were read by immunoSEQ multiplex PCR, and TCRdb kept only the in-frame ones, dropping some. The table includes 200,000 to 250,000 clones, approximately 80% detected once. The sample taken for sequencing was PBMCs. The receptors come from a woman aged 40 to 50 in good health and CMV-seronegative.

This rearrangement joins TRBV5-1 to TRBJ2-5; D possibly corresponds to TRBD1 (7 bases). This CDR3 contains 16 residues. Germline CDR1 SGHRS, CDR2 YFSETQ. Trimming took 0 bases from V and 2 from J, leaving 14 bases between them. The CDR3 coding sequence is TGCGCCAGCAGCTTGGCCTTCAGGGGGGTACAAGAGACCCAGTACTTC. This encodes CASSLAFRGVQETQYF.

This clone was seen once. This chain joins TRBV6-6 and TRBJ1-2; 8 positions match TRBD1. The CDR3 covers 14 residues. Trimming cost V 6 bases and J 4 bases; bases outside gene matches: 7. CDR1 is MNHNY and CDR2 is SVGAGI in the germline V gene (reference sequence). The chain's CDR3 is CASSRSQGVYGYTF. CDR3 nucleotides: TGTGCCAGCAGCCGTTCACAGGGGGTCTATGGCTACACCTTC.

This clone was counted between two and nine times. This chain links TRBV9 with TRBJ1-4, with D possibly TRBD1 on 5 matching bases. The CDR3 spans 15 residues. From germline, CDR1 is SGDLS and CDR2 YYNGEE. The V and J ends lost 0 bases and 6 bases respectively, with 12 bases between them. In DNA form, the CDR3 reads TGTGCCAGCAGCGTAGCTGGGACTCCGGATGAAAAACTGTTTTTT. This sequence encodes CASSVAGTPDEKLFF.

The chain uses TRBV30 and TRBJ2-7; TRBD1 matches 8 bases. Trimming cost V 7 bases and J 0 bases; bases outside gene matches: 5. CDR1 is GTSNPN, CDR2 SVGIG, per germline (reference sequence). The CDR3 is 13 residues long. The CDR3 DNA reads as TGTGCCTACACGACAGGGGACTCCTACGAGCAGTACTTC. Amino acids: CAYTTGDSYEQYF.

The rearrangement uses TRBV28 and TRBJ2-7; 8 bases fit TRBD1. Germline V CDR1 and CDR2: MDHEN, SYDVKM. The CDR3 length is 14 residues. The V segment lost 6 bases and the J segment 5 bases; nucleotides outside the gene matches: 9. DNA of the CDR3: TGTGCCAGCAGGTGGCAGGGGGCTTTCAACGAGCAGTACTTC. Translated, it gives CASRWQGAFNEQYF. Full variable domain (rest looked up from reference TRBV28 and TRBJ2-7): DVKVTQSSRYLVKRTGEKVFLECVQDMDHENMFWYRQDPGLGLRLIYFSYDVKMKEKGDIPEGYSVSREKKERFSLILESASTNQTSMYLCASRWQGAFNEQYFGPGTRLTVT.

V usage is TRBV5-4 and J usage is TRBJ2-7; TRBD2 matches at 9 bases. Losses at the gene ends were 3 bases for V and 3 bases for J; bases not matched to a gene: 7. Germline values: CDR1 SGHNT, CDR2 YYREEE (reference sequence). This CDR3 is built from 15 residues. For the CDR3, the DNA is TGTGCCAGCAGCTACTTAGCGGGGGCCTACTACGAGCAGTACTTC. It yields the protein CASSYLAGAYYEQYF.

This clone was recorded once. The V and J genes are TRBV10-3 and TRBJ1-6; the match to TRBD1 covers 8 bases. With V trimmed by 10 bases and J by 0 bases, 5 bases remained unmatched. The CDR3 runs to 15 residues. CDR1 and CDR2 (germline): ENHRY, SYGVKD. CDR3 amino acids: CATGTGHSYNSPLHF. CDR3 sequence (DNA): TGTGCCACGGGGACAGGACACTCCTATAATTCACCCCTCCACTTT.

The chain carries TRBV5-1 and TRBJ1-3, with TRBD1 matching 7 bases. CDR1 SGHRS and CDR2 YFSETQ come from the germline V gene. The CDR3 is 16 amino acids. The V segment lost 7 bases and the J segment 0 bases; nucleotides outside the gene matches: 10. The CDR3 DNA reads TGCGCCAGCTCGTCCACAGGGGTCATCTCTGGAAACACCATATATTTT. Protein product: CASSSTGVISGNTIYF. The complete variable domain, with remaining parts taken from reference TRBV5-1 and TRBJ1-3, reads KAGVTQTPRYLIKTRGQQVTLSCSPISGHRSVSWYQQTPGQGLQFLFEYFSETQRNKGNFPGRFSGRQFSNSRSEMNVSTLELGDSALYLCASSSTGVISGNTIYFGEGSWLTVV.

This chain connects TRBV25-1 to TRBJ1-1; D is unresolved. The germline V gene encodes CDR1 MGHDK and CDR2 SYGVNS. The CDR3 runs to 13 residues. The V and J ends lost 6 bases and 3 bases respectively, with 11 bases between them. The CDR3 is CASRENSYTEAFF. The CDR3 nucleotides are TGTGCCAGCAGGGAAAACAGTTACACTGAAGCTTTCTTT.

The rearrangement uses TRBV7-9 and TRBJ2-3; the D is unclear. CDR3 length: 14 amino acids. Trimming removed 5 bases at V and 2 bases at J, with 11 bases between. Germline lookup yields CDR1 SEHNR and CDR2 FQNEAQ (reference sequence). The chain's CDR3 is CASSPEQYTDTQYF. The CDR3 bases are TGTGCCAGCAGCCCCGAGCAATACACAGATACGCAGTATTTT.

The V gene is TRBV5-1, the J gene TRBJ2-1, with a tentative D call TRBD2 (5 bases). Looked up from germline, CDR1 is SGHRS and CDR2 is YFSETQ. V was cut by 0 bases and J by 0 bases, with 7 bases left in between. The CDR3 contains 15 residues. CDR3 sequence reads: CASSLAGSSYNEQFF. In nucleotides, the CDR3 is TGCGCCAGCAGCTTGGCGGGGAGCTCCTACAATGAGCAGTTCTTC.

This chain links TRBV5-1 with TRBJ2-5; TRBD2 agrees at 13 bases. CDR1 is SGHRS, CDR2 YFSETQ, per germline. This CDR3 has 16 residues. Germline trimming cut 4 bases from V and 1 base from J; bases unmatched to any gene: 4. CDR3 in amino acids: CASSRGLAGIQETQYF. Here the CDR3 DNA reads TGCGCCAGCAGCCGGGGACTAGCGGGGATCCAAGAGACCCAGTACTTC.

The chain has TRBV18 and TRBJ1-5; a weak D match, TRBD1 (6 bases). The V gene's germline CDR1 is KGHSH and CDR2 LQKENI. Trimming left V 6 bases short and J 1 base short, with 16 bases between. CDR3 length: 16 amino acids. CDR3: CASSQGLSESNQPQHF. CDR3 bases: TGTGCCAGCTCCCAGGGGCTATCCGAGAGCAATCAGCCCCAGCATTTT.

This chain links TRBV30 with TRBJ2-7; 7 nucleotides align to TRBD1. Germline trimming cut 8 bases from V and 9 bases from J; bases unmatched to any gene: 13. Germline-derived CDR1 and CDR2 are GTSNPN and SVGIG (reference sequence). The CDR3 spans 12 residues. CDR3 amino acids: CAATGEWERQYF. For the CDR3, the DNA is TGTGCCGCCACAGGGGAATGGGAGCGGCAGTACTTC. Together with reference TRBV30 and TRBJ2-7, the CDR3 gives the full variable domain: SQTIHQWPATLVQPVGSPLSLECTVEGTSNPNLYWYRQAAGRGLQLLFYSVGIGQISSEVPQNLSASRPQDRQFILSSKKLLLSDSGFYLCAATGEWERQYFGPGTRLTVT.

The CDR3 reads CASSGDVNEKLFF. DNA for the CDR3: TGTGCCAGCAGCGGGGATGTTAATGAAAAACTGTTTTTT. The chain joins TRBV6-6 to TRBJ1-4; D not resolved. This CDR3 has 13 residues. V lost 6 bases and J 4 bases, leaving 9 bases between the germline ends. CDR1 is MNHNY and CDR2 is SVGAGI in the germline V gene (reference sequence).

V gene TRBV30 combines with J gene TRBJ1-3; the D is unclear. The CDR3 covers 15 residues. Germline V gives CDR1 GTSNPN, CDR2 SVGIG (reference sequence). V dropped 7 bases and J dropped 0 bases, with 16 bases sitting between them. The chain's CDR3 is CASSKGPSSGNTIYF. The CDR3 nucleotides are TGTGCCTCCTCCAAAGGCCCTAGCTCTGGAAACACCATATATTTT.

The J gene is TRBJ1-1, the V gene TRBV2; TRBD1 agrees at 12 bases. CDR1 and CDR2 from the germline V gene are SNHLY and FYNNEI. J lost 2 bases, V lost 5 bases, and 6 bases had no gene match. This CDR3 region has 16 residues. The CDR3 region is CASSTGTGGRNTEAFF. The CDR3 DNA follows: TGTGCCAGCAGTACCGGGACAGGGGGCAGAAACACTGAAGCTTTCTTT.

The V call is TRBV6-5, the J call TRBJ2-4, with D unclear. Per germline, CDR1 MNHEY and CDR2 SVGAGI. Trimming removed 5 bases from V and 9 bases from J, with 8 bases in between. The length of the CDR3 is 11 residues. CDR3 protein: CASSAHSIQYF. For the CDR3, the DNA is TGTGCCAGCAGTGCGCATAGCATTCAGTACTTC.